This TCR beta chain was observed in a study of T cell repertoires in cytomegalovirus infection. Study at large: Public signatures in TCR beta pointed to CMV infection and matching HLA type.

General study findings and limits: Cumulated frequencies of public TCR beta families served to identify carriers of CMV plus the relevant HLA. CMV-specific HLA-C-restricted TCR beta clonotypes dominated the ex vivo response.

On this clonotype itself: Its matching antigen is unknown.

MiXCR was run by TCRdb on the reads, yielding one entry per CDR3 protein. The sample shows around 740,000 distinct CDR3 sequences, 35% to 45% of them seen only once. The CDR3 runs to 16 residues. The ends lost 7 bases at V and 2 bases at J; junction bases unmatched: 6. CDR1 is MGHRA and CDR2 is YSYEKL in the germline V gene. V usage is TRBV4-1 and J usage is TRBJ2-3, with 13 bases lining up with TRBD2. Sequencing was carried out using PBMCs. This sequence originates from a human donor in good health (CMV status not recorded). Some clones in this sample may be carry-over from other donors' samples. Here the CDR3 DNA reads TGCGCCAGCACCGCGACTAGCGGGGGGACCACAGATACGCAGTATTTT. This sequence encodes CASTATSGGTTDTQYF.